A single sample is the source of the 9 T cell receptor beta chains below, sequenced in a study of T cell changes during pregnancy in multiple sclerosis. Measured with immunoSEQ multiplex PCR; TCRdb has only the in-frame clones, and not every one. Of about 12,000 clones listed, about 91% are singletons. The sequenced sample was CD8+ T cells from peripheral blood mononuclear cells, obtained in the second trimester of pregnancy. These receptors came from a female donor in good health, enrolled as a control in a pregnancy study.

In its sample, this clone was seen once. Here the CDR3 DNA reads TGTGCCAGCAGCCCAAACTATGGCTACACCTTC. It encodes CASSPNYGYTF. The rearrangement joins TRBV2 to TRBJ1-2; unclear D gene. The CDR3 is 11 residues long. Trimming removed 6 bases at V and 2 bases at J, with 4 bases between. Germline V gene data show CDR1 as SNHLY and CDR2 as FYNNEI. Full variable domain (outside the CDR3, taken from reference TRBV2 and TRBJ1-2): EPEVTQTPSHQVTQMGQEVILRCVPISNHLYFYWYRQILGQKVEFLVSFYNNEISEKSEIFDDQFSVERPDGSNFTLKIRSTKLEDSAMYFCASSPNYGYTFGSGTRLTVV.

V and J are TRBV29-1 and TRBJ2-7, with D tentatively TRBD2 (5 bases). CDR1 and CDR2 (germline): SQVTM, ANQGSEA. V was clipped by 0 bases and J by 4 bases, with 10 bases between them. The CDR3 has 13 amino acids. CDR3 coding DNA: TGCAGCGTTGAAGATGCCGGGGATTACGAGCAGTACTTC. It encodes CSVEDAGDYEQYF.

CDR3 in DNA: TGTGCCTGGAGTGCCACAGGGGATCAGCCCCAGCATTTT. It codes for CAWSATGDQPQHF. This chain uses TRBV30 with TRBJ1-5; TRBD1 matches at 7 bases. CDR1 and CDR2 from the germline V gene are GTSNPN and SVGIG (reference sequence). This CDR3 has 13 residues. Unmatched junction bases numbered 2, after V lost 1 base and J lost 5 bases. The full variable domain, with the rest looked up from reference TRBV30 and TRBJ1-5, is SQTIHQWPATLVQPVGSPLSLECTVEGTSNPNLYWYRQAAGRGLQLLFYSVGIGQISSEVPQNLSASRPQDRQFILSSKKLLLSDSGFYLCAWSATGDQPQHFGDGTRLSIL.

The V and J genes are TRBV7-2 and TRBJ1-5; D unresolved. With 5 bases removed from V and 0 bases from J, the gap between germline ends came to 14 bases. CDR3 size: 16 residues. The germline V gene has CDR1 SGHTA and CDR2 FQGNSA. The CDR3 reads CASSPLTRDSNQPQHF. CDR3 nucleotides: TGTGCCAGCAGCCCCCTGACAAGAGATAGCAATCAGCCCCAGCATTTT.

The chain links TRBV30 to TRBJ2-3; 12 positions match TRBD2. In germline, CDR1 is GTSNPN, CDR2 SVGIG (reference sequence). The CDR3 runs to 15 residues. J was trimmed by 1 base and V by 3 bases; bases with no gene match: 2. The CDR3 sequence is CAWSRTSGGTDTQYF. DNA of the CDR3: TGTGCCTGGAGCCGGACTAGCGGGGGCACAGATACGCAGTATTTT.

V and J are TRBV29-1 and TRBJ2-7; 7 bases fit TRBD1. J was trimmed by 3 bases and V by 3 bases; bases with no gene match: 5. The germline CDR1 and CDR2 sequences are SQVTM and ANQGSEA. The CDR3 length is 13 residues. The DNA of the CDR3 is TGCAGCGTTGAGTGGCAGGGGGACTACGAGCAGTACTTC. This sequence encodes CSVEWQGDYEQYF.

The V call is TRBV4-3, the J call TRBJ2-7; D call uncertain. The V end lost 0 bases, the J end lost 3 bases, and 12 bases lay between the germline ends. The germline V gene encodes CDR1 LGHNA and CDR2 YSLEER. This CDR3 has 15 amino acids. The CDR3 reads CASSQDANRFYEQYF. The DNA of the CDR3 is TGCGCCAGCAGCCAAGACGCTAACCGTTTCTACGAGCAGTACTTC.

The V call is TRBV2, the J call TRBJ2-5, with 9 bases lining up with TRBD1. CDR3 length: 15 residues. The trim removed 5 bases at V and 1 base at J, leaving 5 bases unmatched. CDR1 and CDR2 (germline): SNHLY, FYNNEI. The CDR3 loop reads CASSTGTGRQETQYF. The CDR3 DNA reads as TGTGCCAGCAGTACCGGGACAGGGCGCCAAGAGACCCAGTACTTC.

The chain has TRBV27 and TRBJ2-7; a possible D gene is TRBD1 (6 bases). Per the germline V gene, CDR1 is MNHEY and CDR2 is SMNVEV (reference sequence). Trimming took off 4 bases at V and 6 bases at J, with 25 bases between the two ends. This CDR3 is built from 17 residues. The CDR3 bases are TGTGCCAGCAGTTCACTCACCCAAGAGGGTCACAGGGTCGAGCAGTACTTC. Its translation is CASSSLTQEGHRVEQYF.